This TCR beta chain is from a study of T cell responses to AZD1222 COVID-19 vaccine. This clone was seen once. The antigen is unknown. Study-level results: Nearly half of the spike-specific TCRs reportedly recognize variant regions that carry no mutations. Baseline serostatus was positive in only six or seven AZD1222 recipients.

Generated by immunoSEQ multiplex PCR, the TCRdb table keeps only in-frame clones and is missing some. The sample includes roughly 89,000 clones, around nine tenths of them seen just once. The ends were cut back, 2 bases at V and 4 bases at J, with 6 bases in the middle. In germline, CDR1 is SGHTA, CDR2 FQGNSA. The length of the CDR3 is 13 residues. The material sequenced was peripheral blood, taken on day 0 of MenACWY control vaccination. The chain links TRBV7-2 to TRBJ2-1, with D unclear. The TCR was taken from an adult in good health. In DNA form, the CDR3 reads TGTGCCAGCAGCTTACGACTGTACAATGAGCAGTTCTTC. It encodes CASSLRLYNEQFF.